What follows are 6 T cell receptor beta chains derived from one specimen sequenced in a study of T cells after yellow fever vaccination. MiXCR was run by TCRdb on the 5' RACE reads, yielding one entry per CDR3 protein. Here the sample spans some 550,000 distinct CDR3 sequences, about 19% being singletons. Sequencing used PBMCs, obtained 15 days after the yellow fever booster vaccination. These receptors were obtained from a man younger than 45 who received the YFV17D yellow fever vaccine.

In its sample, this clonotype was seen a few times. V is TRBV12-3 or TRBV12-4 and J is TRBJ1-5, with TRBD1 matching over 8 bases. J gave up 6 bases and V 1 base, and 8 bases lay outside the gene matches. The CDR3 length is 16 residues. The CDR3, as DNA: TGTGCCAGCAGTTTAGTTGGGACAGGCCCAAGTCAGCCCCAGCATTTT. It codes for CASSLVGTGPSQPQHF.

The chain employs TRBV6-2 or TRBV6-3 and TRBJ2-1; 11 nucleotides match TRBD2. Per germline, CDR1 MNHEY and CDR2 SVGEGT. The CDR3 consists of 18 residues. V trimming: 5 bases; J trimming: 4 bases; junction bases outside the gene matches: 13. CDR3 protein: CASSQEDSGRAGYNEQFF. CDR3 bases: TGTGCCAGCAGTCAGGAAGATAGCGGGAGGGCCGGTTACAATGAGCAGTTCTTC.

The table lists this clonotype with many counts. This sequence joins TRBV5-1 and TRBJ1-2, with D perhaps matching TRBD1 (5 bases). Germline CDR1 and CDR2: SGHRS and YFSETQ. This CDR3 is 14 amino acids long. Trimming took off 4 bases at V and 2 bases at J, with 12 bases between the two ends. The CDR3 spells CASSREGQNYGYTF. DNA for the CDR3: TGCGCCAGCAGCCGCGAAGGACAAAACTATGGCTACACCTTC.

The chain joins TRBV29-1 to TRBJ1-4; TRBD1 is a possible D gene (5 bases). Germline values: CDR1 SQVTM, CDR2 ANQGSEA. V gave up 5 bases and J gave up 7 bases, with 8 bases separating them. There are 11 residues in the CDR3. CDR3 sequence reads: CSVRGGEKLFF. Here the CDR3 DNA reads TGCAGCGTTCGGGGGGGTGAAAAACTGTTTTTT.

This clonotype was counted between two and nine times. The chain recombines TRBV6-1 with TRBJ2-1, with 8 nucleotides matching TRBD2. With V trimmed by 7 bases and J by 0 bases, 5 bases remained unmatched. Germline CDR1 reads MNHNS; CDR2 reads SASEGT. The CDR3 loop spans 15 amino acids. The CDR3 DNA reads as TGTGCCAGCACGGAGCGGGGGACCTCCTACAATGAGCAGTTCTTC. It codes for CASTERGTSYNEQFF.

This clonotype was counted a few times. This chain uses TRBV15 with TRBJ2-3, with D possibly matching TRBD2 (6 bases). CDR3 size: 16 residues. Germline CDR1 and CDR2: LNHNV and YYDKDF (reference sequence). Deletions cut 4 bases from V and 4 bases from J, with 18 bases between. CDR3 bases: TGTGCCACCAGCAAGGGCCAAGGGACTGGGGCAGATACGCAGTATTTT. It encodes CATSKGQGTGADTQYF. Supplemented by reference TRBV15 and TRBJ2-3, the full variable domain reads DAMVIQNPRYQVTQFGKPVTLSCSQTLNHNVMYWYQQKSSQAPKLLFHYYDKDFNNEADTPDNFQSRRPNTSFCFLDIRSPGLGDTAMYLCATSKGQGTGADTQYFGPGTRLTVL.